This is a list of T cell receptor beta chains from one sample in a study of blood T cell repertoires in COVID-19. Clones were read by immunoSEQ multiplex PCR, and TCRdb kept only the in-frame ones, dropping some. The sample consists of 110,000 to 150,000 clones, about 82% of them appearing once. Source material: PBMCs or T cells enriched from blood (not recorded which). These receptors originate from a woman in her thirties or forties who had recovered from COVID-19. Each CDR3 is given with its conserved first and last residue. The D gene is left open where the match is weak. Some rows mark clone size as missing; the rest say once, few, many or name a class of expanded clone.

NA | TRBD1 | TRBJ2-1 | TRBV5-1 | TGCGCCAGCAGCCACCGACAGGGGGTCCACAATGAGCAGTTCTTC | CASSHRQGVHNEQFF
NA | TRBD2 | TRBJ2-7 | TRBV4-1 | TGCGCCAGCAGCCAAGAGGGTGGGACTTTAGCGGGAGGCCGCTGGGAGCAGTACTTC | CASSQEGGTLAGGRWEQYF
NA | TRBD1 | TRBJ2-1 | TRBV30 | TGTGCACAGGGACAGGGATCCTACAATGAGCAGTTCTTC | CAQGQGSYNEQFF
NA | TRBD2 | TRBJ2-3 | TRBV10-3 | TGTGCCACCTTAACCGGGACTAGCGGGAGTAGGGCAGATACGCAGTATTTT | CATLTGTSGSRADTQYF
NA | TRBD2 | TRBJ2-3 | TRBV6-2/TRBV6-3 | TGTGCCAGCAGTAACCCACTAGCGGGAGGGCCGGATACGCAGTATTTT | CASSNPLAGGPDTQYF
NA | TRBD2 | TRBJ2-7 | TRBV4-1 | TGCGCCAGCAGCCAAGAGGGGGGACTAGCGGTCCCCTACGAGCAGTACTTC | CASSQEGGLAVPYEQYF
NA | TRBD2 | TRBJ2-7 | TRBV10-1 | TGCGCCAGCAGTGTGCAGCCGGGGGGTAGCTACGAGCAGTACTTC | CASSVQPGGSYEQYF
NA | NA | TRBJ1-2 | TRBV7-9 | TGTGCCAGCAGCCCCGGGGGGAGTCGCGGCTACACCTTC | CASSPGGSRGYTF
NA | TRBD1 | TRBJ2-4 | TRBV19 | TGTGCCAGTAGTATAGATGGCAGGGGGGCCAAAAACATTCAGTACTTC | CASSIDGRGAKNIQYF
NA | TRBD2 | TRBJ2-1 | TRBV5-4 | TGTGCCAGCAGCAAACTAGCGGGGGGGCTCAGCGATGAGCAGTTCTTC | CASSKLAGGLSDEQFF
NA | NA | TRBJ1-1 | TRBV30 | TGTGCCTGGAGTGTACCGGCGGACAGTTTGGAAGCTTTCTTT | CAWSVPADSLEAFF
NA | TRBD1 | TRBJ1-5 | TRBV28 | TGTGCCAGCAGGGGGACAGGGGAATCTTGGTATCAGCCCCAGCATTTT | CASRGTGESWYQPQHF
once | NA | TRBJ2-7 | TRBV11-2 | TGTGCCAGCAGCTCCAGGGTCTCCTACGAGCAGTACTTC | CASSSRVSYEQYF
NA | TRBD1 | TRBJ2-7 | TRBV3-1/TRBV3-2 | TGTGCCAGCAGGGGATCCGGGACAGGGAATCAGTACTTC | CASRGSGTGNQYF
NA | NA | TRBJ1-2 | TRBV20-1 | TGCAGTGCTAGTACCTACCGGGGCTACACCTTC | CSASTYRGYTF
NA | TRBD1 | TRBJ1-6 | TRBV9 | TGTGCCAGCAATTACGGGACAGTGAATTCACCCCTCCACTTT | CASNYGTVNSPLHF
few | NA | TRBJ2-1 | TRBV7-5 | TGTGCCAGAAGCCCCGAAGCGGGAGTTGGTAATGAGCAGTTCTTC | CARSPEAGVGNEQFF